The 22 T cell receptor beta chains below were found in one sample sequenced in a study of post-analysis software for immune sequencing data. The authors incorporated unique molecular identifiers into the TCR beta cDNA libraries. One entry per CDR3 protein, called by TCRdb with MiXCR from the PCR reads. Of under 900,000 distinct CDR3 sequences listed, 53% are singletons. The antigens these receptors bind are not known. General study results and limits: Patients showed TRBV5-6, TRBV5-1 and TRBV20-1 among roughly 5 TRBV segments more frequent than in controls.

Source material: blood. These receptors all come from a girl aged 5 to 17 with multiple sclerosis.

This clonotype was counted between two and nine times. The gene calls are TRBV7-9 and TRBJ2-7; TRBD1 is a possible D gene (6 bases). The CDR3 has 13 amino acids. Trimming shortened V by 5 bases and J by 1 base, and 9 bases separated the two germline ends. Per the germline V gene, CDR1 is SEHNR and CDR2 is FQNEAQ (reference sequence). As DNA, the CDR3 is TGTGCCAGCAGCAAAGGACAGTCCTACGAGCAGTACTTC. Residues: CASSKGQSYEQYF.

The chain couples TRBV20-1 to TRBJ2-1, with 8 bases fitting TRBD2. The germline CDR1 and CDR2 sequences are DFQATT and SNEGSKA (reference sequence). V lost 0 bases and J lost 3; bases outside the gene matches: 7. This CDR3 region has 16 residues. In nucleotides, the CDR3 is TGCAGTGCTAGAGATCCCGTCAGCGGGGGCTACAATGAGCAGTTCTTC. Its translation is CSARDPVSGGYNEQFF.

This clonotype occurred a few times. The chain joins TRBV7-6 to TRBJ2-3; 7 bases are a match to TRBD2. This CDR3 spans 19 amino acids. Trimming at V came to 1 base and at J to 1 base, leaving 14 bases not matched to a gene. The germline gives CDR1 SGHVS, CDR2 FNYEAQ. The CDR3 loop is CASSLGPRAGSVGTDTQYF. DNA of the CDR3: TGTGCCAGCAGCTTAGGCCCTCGAGCGGGATCCGTAGGCACAGATACGCAGTATTTT.

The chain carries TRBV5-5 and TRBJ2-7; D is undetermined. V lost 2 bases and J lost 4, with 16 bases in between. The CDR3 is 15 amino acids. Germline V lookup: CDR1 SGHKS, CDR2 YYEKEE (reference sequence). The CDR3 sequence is CASSFQWQASYEQYF. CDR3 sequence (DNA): TGTGCCAGCAGCTTTCAGTGGCAGGCCAGTTACGAGCAGTACTTC.

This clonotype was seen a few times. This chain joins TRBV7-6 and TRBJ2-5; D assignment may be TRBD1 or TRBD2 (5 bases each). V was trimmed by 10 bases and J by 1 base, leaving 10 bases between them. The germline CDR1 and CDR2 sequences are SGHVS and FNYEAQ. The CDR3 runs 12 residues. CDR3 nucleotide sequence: TGTGCCATAAAAGGGACCCAAGAGACCCAGTACTTC. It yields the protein CAIKGTQETQYF.

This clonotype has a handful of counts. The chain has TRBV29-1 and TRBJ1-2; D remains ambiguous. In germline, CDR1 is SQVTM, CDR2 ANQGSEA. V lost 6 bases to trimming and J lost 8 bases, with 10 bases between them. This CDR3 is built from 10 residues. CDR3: CSVGREGYTF. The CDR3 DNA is TGCAGCGTGGGCCGGGAGGGCTACACCTTC.

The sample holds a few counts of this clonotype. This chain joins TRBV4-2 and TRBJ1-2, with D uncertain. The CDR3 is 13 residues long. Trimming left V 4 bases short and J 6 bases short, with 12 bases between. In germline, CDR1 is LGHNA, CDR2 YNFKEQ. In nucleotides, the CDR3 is TGTGCCAGCAGCCTGTCTGGGTATAATGGCTACACCTTC. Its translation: CASSLSGYNGYTF.

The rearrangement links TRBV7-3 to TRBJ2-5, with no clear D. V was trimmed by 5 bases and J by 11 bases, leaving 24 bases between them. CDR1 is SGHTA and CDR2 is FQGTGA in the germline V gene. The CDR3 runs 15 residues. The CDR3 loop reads CASSMITGPYNEQYF. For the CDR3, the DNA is TGTGCCAGCAGCATGATTACCGGACCCTACAATGAGCAGTACTTC.

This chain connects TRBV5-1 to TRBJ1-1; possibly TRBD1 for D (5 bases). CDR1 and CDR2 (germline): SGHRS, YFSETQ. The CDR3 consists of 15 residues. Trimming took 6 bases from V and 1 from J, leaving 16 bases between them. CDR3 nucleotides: TGCGCCAGCAAAGGACGGGGGACGACGAACACTGAAGCTTTCTTT. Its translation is CASKGRGTTNTEAFF.

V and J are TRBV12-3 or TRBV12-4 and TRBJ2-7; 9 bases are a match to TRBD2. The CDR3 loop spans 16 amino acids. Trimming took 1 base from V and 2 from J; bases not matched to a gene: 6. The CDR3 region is CASSLGRLAEAYEQYF. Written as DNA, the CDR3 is TGTGCCAGCAGTTTAGGGCGACTAGCGGAAGCCTACGAGCAGTACTTC.

The CDR3 DNA sequence: TGTGCCAGCAGCTTAAGGACAGGGGGTACAGGACCCCTCCACTTT. This sequence encodes CASSLRTGGTGPLHF. This chain uses TRBV7-3 with TRBJ1-6; 10 bases are shared with TRBD1. The junction had 6 bases not matched to a gene; V was cut back by 1 base and J by 12 bases. This CDR3 is built from 15 residues. Germline V CDR1 and CDR2: SGHTA, FQGTGA.

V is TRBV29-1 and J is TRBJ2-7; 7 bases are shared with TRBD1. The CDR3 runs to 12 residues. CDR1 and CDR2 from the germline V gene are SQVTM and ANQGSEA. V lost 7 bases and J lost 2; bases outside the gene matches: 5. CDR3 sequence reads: CSAEGAAYEQYF. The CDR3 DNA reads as TGCAGCGCTGAGGGGGCAGCCTACGAGCAGTACTTC.

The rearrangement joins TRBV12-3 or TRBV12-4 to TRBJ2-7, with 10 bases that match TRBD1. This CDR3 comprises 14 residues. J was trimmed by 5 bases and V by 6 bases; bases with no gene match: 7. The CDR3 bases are TGTGCCAGCAGGAGACAGGGGGCGGGTAACGAGCAGTACTTC. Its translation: CASRRQGAGNEQYF.

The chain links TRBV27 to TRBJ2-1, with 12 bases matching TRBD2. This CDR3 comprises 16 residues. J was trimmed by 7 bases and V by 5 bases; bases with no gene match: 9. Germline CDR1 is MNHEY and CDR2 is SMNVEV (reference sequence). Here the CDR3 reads CASSLPSSGGVNEQFF. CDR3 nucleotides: TGTGCCAGCAGTCTACCATCTAGCGGGGGGGTTAATGAGCAGTTCTTC.

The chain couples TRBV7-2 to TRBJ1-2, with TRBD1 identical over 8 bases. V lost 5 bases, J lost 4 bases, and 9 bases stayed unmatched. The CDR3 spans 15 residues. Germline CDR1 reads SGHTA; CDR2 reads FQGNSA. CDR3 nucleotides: TGTGCCAGCAGCACAAGGCAGGGGGCCTTCTATGGCTACACCTTC. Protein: CASSTRQGAFYGYTF.

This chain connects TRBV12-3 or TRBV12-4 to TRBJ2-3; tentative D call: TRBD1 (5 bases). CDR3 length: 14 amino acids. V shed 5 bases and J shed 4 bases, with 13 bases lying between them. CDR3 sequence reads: CASSRQHRADTQYF. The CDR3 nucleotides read TGTGCCAGCAGTAGACAGCACCGCGCAGATACGCAGTATTTT.

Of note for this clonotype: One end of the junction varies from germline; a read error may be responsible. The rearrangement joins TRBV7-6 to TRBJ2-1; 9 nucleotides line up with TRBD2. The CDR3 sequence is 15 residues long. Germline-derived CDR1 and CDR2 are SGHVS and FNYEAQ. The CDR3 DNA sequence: TGTGCCGGCAGAGCGACTAGCGGCCGTACAATGACGCAGTTCTTC. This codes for CAGRATSGRTMTQFF.

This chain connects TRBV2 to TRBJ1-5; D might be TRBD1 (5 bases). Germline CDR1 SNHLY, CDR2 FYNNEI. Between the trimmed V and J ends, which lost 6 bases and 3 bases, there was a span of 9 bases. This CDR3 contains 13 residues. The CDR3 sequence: CASRGTYNQPQHF. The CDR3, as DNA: TGTGCCAGCAGAGGGACCTACAATCAGCCCCAGCATTTT.

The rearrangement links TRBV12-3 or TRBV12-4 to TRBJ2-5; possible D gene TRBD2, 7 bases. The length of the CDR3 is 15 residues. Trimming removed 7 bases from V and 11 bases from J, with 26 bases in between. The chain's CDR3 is CASTPGAAGWLEQYF. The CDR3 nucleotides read TGTGCCAGCACCCCGGGGGCAGCGGGATGGCTAGAGCAGTACTTC.

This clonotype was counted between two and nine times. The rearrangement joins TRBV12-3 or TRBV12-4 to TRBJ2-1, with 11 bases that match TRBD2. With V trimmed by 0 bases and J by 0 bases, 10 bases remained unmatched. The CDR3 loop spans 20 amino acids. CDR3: CASSLARGSGLAASYNEQFF. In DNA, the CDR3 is TGTGCCAGCAGTTTAGCGAGAGGATCGGGACTAGCGGCCTCCTACAATGAGCAGTTCTTC.

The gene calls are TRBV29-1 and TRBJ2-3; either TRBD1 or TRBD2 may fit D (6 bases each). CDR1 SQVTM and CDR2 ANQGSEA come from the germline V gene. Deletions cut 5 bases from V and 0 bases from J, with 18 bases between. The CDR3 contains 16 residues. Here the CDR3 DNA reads TGCAGCGTTTTAGGGGGGCACTCCTCTAGCACAGATACGCAGTATTTT. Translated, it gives CSVLGGHSSSTDTQYF.

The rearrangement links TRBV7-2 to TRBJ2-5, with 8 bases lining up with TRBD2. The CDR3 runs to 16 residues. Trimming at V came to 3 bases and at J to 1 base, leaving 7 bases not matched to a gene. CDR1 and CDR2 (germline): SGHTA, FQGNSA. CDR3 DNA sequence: TGTGCCAGCAGCTTCGGACTAGCAGCTCCCCAAGAGACCCAGTACTTC. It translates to CASSFGLAAPQETQYF.